This T cell receptor (beta chain) was recovered during a study of cytomegalovirus exposure and HLA in healthy donors. Looking at the study overall: Among the approximately 400 genotyped donors, about 81% were placed in the Caucasian-associated ancestry cluster. Points from the study as a whole: Most TCR sequences were seen very rarely across donors, but some public TCRs occurred in many.

About this clone itself: Its target is unknown.

CDR3 length equals 13 residues. After removal of 0 bases from V and 7 bases from J, the junction contained 3 bases not matched to a gene. Germline V gives CDR1 SGHRS, CDR2 YFSETQ. Both 60 Vbeta primers and 13 Jbeta primers went into the PCR. Per the original data handling: Unique TCR beta chains totaled some 78 million in a later count, with approximately 11 million of them shared. The method was immunoSEQ multiplex PCR; TCRdb's version includes in-frame clones alone and lacks a portion of them. The DNA was the basis for D and trimming; V, J and clone size are from that table. The profile covers about 120,000 clones, with around 74% appearing a single time and 30% taken by the ten largest.

The V call is TRBV5-1, the J call TRBJ1-1, with TRBD1 matching over 7 bases. This TCR was sampled from a man aged 55-75 years in good health and CMV-seropositive. Sequenced input: PBMCs. CDR3 in DNA: TGCGCCAGCAGCTTGGGGGGACAGCTTGAAGCTTTCTTT. Translating it yields CASSLGGQLEAFF.